A selection of T cell receptor beta chains follows, all from one sample in a study of regulatory T cells in long-lasting Graves disease. TCRdb used MiXCR to reprocess the multiplex PCR reads, holding one entry per CDR3 protein. Of around 470,000 distinct CDR3 sequences listed, about 15% were seen once; the top ten hold about a sixth. These data were also filed under a second study, of T cells in Graves' hyperthyroidism and ophthalmopathy.

The specimen was peripheral blood mononuclear cells (PBMCs), collected at new diagnosis, from a patient treated with antithyroid drugs. The receptor set was obtained from a woman in her forties or fifties with Graves disease. Both conserved end residues are trimmed from each CDR3. The order of the fields is V gene, D gene, CDR3 length, J gene, CDR3 protein. D genes are given only for firm matches.

>TRBV30|TRBD1|11|TRBJ1-2
ASARDRPYGYT
>TRBV12-3/TRBV12-4|TRBD2|14|TRBJ2-1
ASSFSLAGGYNEQF
>TRBV28|.|10|TRBJ1-4
ASSLSGTKLF
>TRBV11-1|.|10|TRBJ2-7
ASGGSSYEQY
>TRBV5-1|TRBD2|14|TRBJ2-7
ASSLGVSGSPHEQY
>TRBV20-1|.|17|TRBJ2-1
SATGTDQLDGGRYNEQF
>TRBV20-1|TRBD2|11|TRBJ2-7
SARSGSRYEQY
>TRBV3-1|TRBD1|16|TRBJ2-7
ASSPGRGGQGRTYEQY
>TRBV6-1|.|13|TRBJ1-5
ASSEVESTYQPQH
>TRBV27|TRBD1|11|TRBJ1-1
ASADRRLSEAF
>TRBV5-1|.|12|TRBJ2-1
ASSEYYSYNEQF
>TRBV28|.|12|TRBJ2-1
ASMGPSSYNEQF
>TRBV27|.|11|TRBJ2-1
ASSPGFYNEQF
>TRBV19|TRBD2|14|TRBJ2-1
ASRSSGISSYNEQF
>TRBV30|TRBD2|11|TRBJ2-1
AWRREGSFEQF
>TRBV24-1|TRBD2|12|TRBJ2-1
ATRLAGGPLEQF
>TRBV6-1|.|12|TRBJ2-4
ASQRRIAKNIQY
>TRBV3-1|.|13|TRBJ2-7
ANSPLAGDPYEQY
>TRBV9|TRBD2|13|TRBJ2-3
ASRSMSGGYDTQY
>TRBV28|.|11|TRBJ2-5
ASSFGLAETQY
>TRBV24-1|.|12|TRBJ2-2
ATSPDGYTGELF
>TRBV6-1|.|11|TRBJ2-3
ASKGWRTDTQY
>TRBV5-1|TRBD1|14|TRBJ1-1
ASSPRQGPLNTEAF
>TRBV7-3|.|18|TRBJ1-5
ASSPCSDPPAAQRNQPQH
>TRBV5-4|TRBD2|14|TRBJ2-3
ASSSAGLAATDTQY
>TRBV7-8|TRBD1|13|TRBJ1-6
ASSMRQGSDSPLH
>TRBV5-5|.|13|TRBJ2-7
ASSSQLVTHYEQY
>TRBV5-8|.|15|TRBJ2-1
ASSLARDASSYNEQF
>TRBV28|.|13|TRBJ2-3
ASTSGQGSTDTQY
>TRBV2|.|8|TRBJ2-7
ASTTLKQY
>TRBV7-9|.|10|TRBJ2-7
ASSLEGNEQY
>TRBV6-1|.|13|TRBJ1-5
ASSPRGNGNQPQH
>TRBV27|TRBD1|14|TRBJ1-2
ASSLYGRDRGYGYT
>TRBV7-7|TRBD1|14|TRBJ2-7
ASSPASDRVSYEQY
>TRBV30|.|9|TRBJ1-2
AWNLGNGYT
>TRBV7-3|.|11|TRBJ1-1
ASTEATGTRAF
>TRBV19|.|15|TRBJ1-3
ASDPFGQLFSGNTIY
>TRBV29-1|.|11|TRBJ1-1
SVVGQTNTEAF
>TRBV20-1|TRBD2|17|TRBJ2-3
SAMGIKGDRAGVTDTQY
>TRBV10-3|.|11|TRBJ1-4
AISESINEKLF
>TRBV7-2|.|14|TRBJ1-6
ASSEDSWGRGSPLH
>TRBV7-9|.|11|TRBJ2-7
ASSLAVDYEQY
>TRBV7-9|TRBD1|14|TRBJ1-1
ASSLVPGQGVTEAF
>TRBV11-2|TRBD1|12|TRBJ1-2
ASSPGQFNYGYT
>TRBV12-3/TRBV12-4|TRBD1|12|TRBJ1-1
ASSPQGAFTEAF
>TRBV28|TRBD1|13|TRBJ1-1
ASSLDRAMNTEAF
>TRBV2|.|11|TRBJ2-4
ASSEWESHIQY
>TRBV11-2|.|9|TRBJ2-7
ASSTGGEQY